This T cell receptor beta chain was obtained from a study of blood T cell repertoires in COVID-19. Enrollees, roughly 18 to 89 years old, lived in some 24 US areas. Cohorts were determined from participant-reported clinical history. CDR1 and CDR2 from the germline V gene are WSHSY and SAAADI. The CDR3 consists of 16 residues. V was clipped by 6 bases and J by 5 bases, with 20 bases between them. The data were produced by immunoSEQ multiplex PCR, yet TCRdb's version contains in-frame clones alone and is incomplete. The sample lists some 500,000 clones, over 75% occurring once. The TCR was taken from a woman in her thirties or forties who had recovered from COVID-19. Specimen: PBMCs or T cells enriched from blood (not recorded which). V is TRBV10-2 and J is TRBJ2-1; a possible D gene is TRBD2 (6 bases). As DNA, the CDR3 is TGCGCCAGCAGAGCATACCGGGACTTACTAAACAATGAGCAGTTCTTC. Translation: CASRAYRDLLNNEQFF.